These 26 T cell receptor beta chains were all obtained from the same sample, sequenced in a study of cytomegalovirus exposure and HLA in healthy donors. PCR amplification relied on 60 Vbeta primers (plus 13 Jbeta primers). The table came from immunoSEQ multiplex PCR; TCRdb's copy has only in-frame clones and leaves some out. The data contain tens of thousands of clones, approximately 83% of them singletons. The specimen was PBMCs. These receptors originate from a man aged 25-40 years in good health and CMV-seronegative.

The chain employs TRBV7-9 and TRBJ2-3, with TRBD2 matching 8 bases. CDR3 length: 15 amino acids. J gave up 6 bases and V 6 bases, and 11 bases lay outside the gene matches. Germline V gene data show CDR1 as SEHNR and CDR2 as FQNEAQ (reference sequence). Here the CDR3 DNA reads TGTGCCAGCAGTCCCGGGACTAGGAGTAGGGATACGCAGTATTTT. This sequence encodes CASSPGTRSRDTQYF.

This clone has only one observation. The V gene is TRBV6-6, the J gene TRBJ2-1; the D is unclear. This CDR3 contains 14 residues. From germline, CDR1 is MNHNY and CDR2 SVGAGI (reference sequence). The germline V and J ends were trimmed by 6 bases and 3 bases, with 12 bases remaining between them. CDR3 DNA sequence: TGTGCCAGCAGCCACGGAGTTGGCTACAATGAGCAGTTCTTC. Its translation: CASSHGVGYNEQFF.

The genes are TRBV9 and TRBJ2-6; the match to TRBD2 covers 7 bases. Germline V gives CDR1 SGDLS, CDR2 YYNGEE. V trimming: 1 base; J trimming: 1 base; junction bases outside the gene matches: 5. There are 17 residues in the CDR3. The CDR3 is CASSVWEGRSGANVLTF. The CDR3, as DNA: TGTGCCAGCAGCGTATGGGAGGGGAGGTCTGGGGCCAACGTCCTGACTTTC.

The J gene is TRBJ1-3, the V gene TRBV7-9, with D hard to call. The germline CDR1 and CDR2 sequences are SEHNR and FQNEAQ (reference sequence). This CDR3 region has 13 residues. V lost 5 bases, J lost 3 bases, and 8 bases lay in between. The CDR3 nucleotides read TGTGCCAGCAGCCTCTCTAATGGAAACACCATATATTTT. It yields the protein CASSLSNGNTIYF.

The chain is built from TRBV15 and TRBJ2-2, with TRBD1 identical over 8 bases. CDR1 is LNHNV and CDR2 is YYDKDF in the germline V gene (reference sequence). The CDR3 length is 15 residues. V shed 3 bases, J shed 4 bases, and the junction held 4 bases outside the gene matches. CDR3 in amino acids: CATSSGQGATGELFF. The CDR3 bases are TGTGCCACCAGCAGTGGGCAGGGGGCCACCGGGGAGCTGTTTTTT.

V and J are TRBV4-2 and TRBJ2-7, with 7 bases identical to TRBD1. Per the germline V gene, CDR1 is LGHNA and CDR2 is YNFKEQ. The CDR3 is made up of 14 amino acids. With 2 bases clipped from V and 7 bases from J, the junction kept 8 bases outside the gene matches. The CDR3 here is CASSQPGTVGEQYF. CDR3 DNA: TGTGCCAGCAGCCAACCCGGGACAGTGGGGGAGCAGTACTTC.

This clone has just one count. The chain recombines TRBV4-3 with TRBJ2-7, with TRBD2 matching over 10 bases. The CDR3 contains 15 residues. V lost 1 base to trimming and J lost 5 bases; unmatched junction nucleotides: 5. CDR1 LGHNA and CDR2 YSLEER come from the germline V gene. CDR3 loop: CASSQGLAGVNEQYF. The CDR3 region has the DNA TGCGCCAGCAGCCAAGGGCTAGCGGGAGTCAACGAGCAGTACTTC.

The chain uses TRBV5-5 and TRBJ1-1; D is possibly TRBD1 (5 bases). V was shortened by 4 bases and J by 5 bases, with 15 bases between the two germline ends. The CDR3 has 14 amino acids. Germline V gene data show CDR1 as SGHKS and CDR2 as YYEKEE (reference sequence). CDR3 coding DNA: TGTGCCAGCAGCGTATTGGGGCTGGGGACTGAAGCTTTCTTT. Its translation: CASSVLGLGTEAFF.

The CDR3, as DNA: TGTGCCAGCAGCTTAGACCCGGGGGACCACAATGAGCAGTTCTTC. It yields the protein CASSLDPGDHNEQFF. This rearrangement joins TRBV13 to TRBJ2-1, with D maybe TRBD2 (6 bases). CDR3 size: 15 residues. The V gene lost 1 base and the J gene lost 5 bases, with 12 bases spanning the gap. The V gene's germline CDR1 is PRHDT and CDR2 FYEKMQ (reference sequence).

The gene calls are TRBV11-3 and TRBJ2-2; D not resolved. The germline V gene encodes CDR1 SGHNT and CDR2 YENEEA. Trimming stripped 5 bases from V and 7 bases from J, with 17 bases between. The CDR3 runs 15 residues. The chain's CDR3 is CASSPRPGSSGELFF. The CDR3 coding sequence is TGTGCCAGCAGCCCCCGCCCCGGGTCCAGCGGGGAGCTGTTTTTT. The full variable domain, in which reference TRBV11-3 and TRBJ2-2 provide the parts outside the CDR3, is EAGVVQSPRYKIIEKKQPVAFWCNPISGHNTLYWYLQNLGQGPELLIRYENEEAVDDSQLPKDRFSAERLKGVDSTLKIQPAELGDSAVYLCASSPRPGSSGELFFGEGSRLTVL.

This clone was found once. CDR3: CASSYGTGGNYGYTF. CDR3 nucleotides: TGTGCCAGCAGTTACGGGACAGGGGGCAACTATGGCTACACCTTC. The chain carries TRBV6-6 and TRBJ1-2; 12 nucleotides match TRBD1. The germline gives CDR1 MNHNY, CDR2 SVGAGI (reference sequence). The V and J ends lost 2 bases and 2 bases, in that order; junction bases with no gene match: 0. The CDR3 covers 15 residues.

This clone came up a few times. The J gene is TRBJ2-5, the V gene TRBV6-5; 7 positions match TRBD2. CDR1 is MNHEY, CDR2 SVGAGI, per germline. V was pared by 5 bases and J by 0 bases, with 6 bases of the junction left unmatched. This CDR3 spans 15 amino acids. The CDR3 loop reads CASSRRDYDQETQYF. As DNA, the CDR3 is TGTGCCAGCAGTCGCCGGGACTACGACCAAGAGACCCAGTACTTC.

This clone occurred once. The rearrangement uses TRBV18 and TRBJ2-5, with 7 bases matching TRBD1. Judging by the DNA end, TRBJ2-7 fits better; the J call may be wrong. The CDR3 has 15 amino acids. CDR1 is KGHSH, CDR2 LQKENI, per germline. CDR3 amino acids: CASSPSTGTPYEQYF. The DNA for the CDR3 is TGTGCCAGCTCACCCTCGACAGGGACCCCCTACGAGCAGTACTTC.

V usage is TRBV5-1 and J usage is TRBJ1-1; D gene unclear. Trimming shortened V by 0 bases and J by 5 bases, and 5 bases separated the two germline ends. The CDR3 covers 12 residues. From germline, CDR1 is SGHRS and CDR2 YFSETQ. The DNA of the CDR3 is TGCGCCAGCAGCTTGGAAGAGACTGAAGCTTTCTTT. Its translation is CASSLEETEAFF.

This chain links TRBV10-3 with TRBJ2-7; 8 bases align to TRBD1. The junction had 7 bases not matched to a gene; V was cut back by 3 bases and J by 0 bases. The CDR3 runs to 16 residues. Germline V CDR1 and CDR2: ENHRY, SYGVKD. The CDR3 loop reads CAISDPDRDLSYEQYF. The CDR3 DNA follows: TGTGCCATCAGTGATCCGGACAGGGACCTCTCCTACGAGCAGTACTTC.

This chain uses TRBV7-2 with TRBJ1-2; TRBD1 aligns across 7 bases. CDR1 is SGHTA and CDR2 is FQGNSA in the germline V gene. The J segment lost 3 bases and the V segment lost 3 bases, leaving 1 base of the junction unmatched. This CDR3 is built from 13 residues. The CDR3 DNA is TGTGCCAGCAGCTTGGGGACAGACTATGGCTACACCTTC. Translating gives CASSLGTDYGYTF.

CDR3 sequence reads: CASSLVDRGAADEQFF. The CDR3 DNA follows: TGTGCCAGCAGCTTAGTGGACAGGGGAGCAGCAGATGAGCAGTTCTTC. V gene TRBV7-6 combines with J gene TRBJ2-1; 9 bases map to TRBD1. J gave up 8 bases and V 1 base, and 9 bases lay outside the gene matches. There are 16 residues in the CDR3. The germline V gene has CDR1 SGHVS and CDR2 FNYEAQ.

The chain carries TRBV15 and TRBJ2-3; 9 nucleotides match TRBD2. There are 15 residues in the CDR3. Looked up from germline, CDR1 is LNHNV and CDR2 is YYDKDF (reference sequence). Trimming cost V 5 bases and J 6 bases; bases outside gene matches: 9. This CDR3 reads CATSLRGGGADTQYF. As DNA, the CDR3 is TGTGCCACCAGCCTCCGGGGCGGGGGGGCGGATACGCAGTATTTT.

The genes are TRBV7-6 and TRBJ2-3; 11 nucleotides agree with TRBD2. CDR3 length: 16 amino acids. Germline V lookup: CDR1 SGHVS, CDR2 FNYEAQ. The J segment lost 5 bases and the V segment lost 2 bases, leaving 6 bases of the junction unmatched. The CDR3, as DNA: TGTGCCAGCAGCTTACAACTAGCGGGAGTGGGAGATACGCAGTATTTT. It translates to CASSLQLAGVGDTQYF.

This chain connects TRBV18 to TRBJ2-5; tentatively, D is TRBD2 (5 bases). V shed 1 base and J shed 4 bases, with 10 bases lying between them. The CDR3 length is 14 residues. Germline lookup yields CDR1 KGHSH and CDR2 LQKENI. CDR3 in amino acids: CASSPQAGGETQYF. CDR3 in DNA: TGTGCCAGCTCACCACAGGCAGGAGGAGAGACCCAGTACTTC.

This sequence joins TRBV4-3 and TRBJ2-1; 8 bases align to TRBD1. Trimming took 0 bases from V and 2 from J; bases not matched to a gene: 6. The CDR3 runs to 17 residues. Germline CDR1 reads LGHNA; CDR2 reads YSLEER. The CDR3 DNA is TGCGCCAGCAGCCAAGATCGGCAGGGGGCTACCTACAATGAGCAGTTCTTC. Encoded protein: CASSQDRQGATYNEQFF.

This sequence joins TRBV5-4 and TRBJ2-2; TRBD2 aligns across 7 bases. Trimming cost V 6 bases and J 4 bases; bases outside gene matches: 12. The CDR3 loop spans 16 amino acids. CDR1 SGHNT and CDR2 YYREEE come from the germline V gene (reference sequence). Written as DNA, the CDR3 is TGTGCCAGCACACAGCGGGGCCGGGAGGTCACCGGGGAGCTGTTTTTT. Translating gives CASTQRGREVTGELFF.

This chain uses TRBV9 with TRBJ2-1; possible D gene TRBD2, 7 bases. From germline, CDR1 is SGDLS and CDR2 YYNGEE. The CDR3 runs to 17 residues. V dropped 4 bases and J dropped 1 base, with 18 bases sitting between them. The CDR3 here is CASSSNLQGGSYNEQFF. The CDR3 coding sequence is TGTGCCAGCAGCTCTAATCTACAGGGAGGGTCCTACAATGAGCAGTTCTTC. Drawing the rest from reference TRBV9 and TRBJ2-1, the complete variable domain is DSGVTQTPKHLITATGQRVTLRCSPRSGDLSVYWYQQSLDQGLQFLIQYYNGEERAKGNILERFSAQQFPDLHSELNLSSLELGDSALYFCASSSNLQGGSYNEQFFGPGTRLTVL.

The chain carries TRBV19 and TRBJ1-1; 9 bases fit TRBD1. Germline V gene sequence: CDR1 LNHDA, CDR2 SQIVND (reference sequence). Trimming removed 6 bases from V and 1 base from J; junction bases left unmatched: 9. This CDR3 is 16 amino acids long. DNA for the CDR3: TGTGCCAGTAGACTTGGGACAGGGAGGGAGAACACTGAAGCTTTCTTT. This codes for CASRLGTGRENTEAFF.

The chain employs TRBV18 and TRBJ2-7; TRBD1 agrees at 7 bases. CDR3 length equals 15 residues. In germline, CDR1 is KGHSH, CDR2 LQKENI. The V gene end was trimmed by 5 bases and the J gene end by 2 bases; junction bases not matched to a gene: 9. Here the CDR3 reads CASSRTGTEPYEQYF. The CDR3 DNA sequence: TGTGCCAGCTCAAGAACCGGGACAGAGCCCTACGAGCAGTACTTC.

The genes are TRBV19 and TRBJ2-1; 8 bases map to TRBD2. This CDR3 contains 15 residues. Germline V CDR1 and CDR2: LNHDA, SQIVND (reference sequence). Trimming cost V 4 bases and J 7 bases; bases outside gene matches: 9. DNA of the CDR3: TGTGCCAGTAGTAGCCGACTAGCGTGGCAGAATGAGCAGTTCTTC. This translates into CASSSRLAWQNEQFF.